The 3 T cell receptor beta chains below come from one sample, sequenced in a study of T cell changes during pregnancy in multiple sclerosis. Clones were sequenced by immunoSEQ multiplex PCR, and TCRdb holds only the in-frame ones, with some missing. The table shows tens of thousands of clones, with about 93% occurring only once. The sample here was peripheral blood, taken in the third trimester of pregnancy. The source of these receptors is a female donor in good health, enrolled as a control in a pregnancy study.

The rearrangement joins TRBV11-2 to TRBJ1-1, with 7 bases lining up with TRBD1. V lost 3 bases and J lost 4; bases outside the gene matches: 8. CDR3 size: 15 residues. The V gene's germline CDR1 is SGHAT and CDR2 FQNNGV. CDR3 DNA: TGTGCCAGCAGCTTGGCAGGGGGATTGGGCACTGAAGCTTTCTTT. This encodes CASSLAGGLGTEAFF. Full variable domain (rest looked up from reference TRBV11-2 and TRBJ1-1): EAGVAQSPRYKIIEKRQSVAFWCNPISGHATLYWYQQILGQGPKLLIQFQNNGVVDDSQLPKDRFSAERLKGVDSTLKIQPAKLEDSAVYLCASSLAGGLGTEAFFGQGTRLTVV.

The chain recombines TRBV6-5 with TRBJ1-5; D remains ambiguous. The V gene lost 4 bases and the J gene lost 2 bases, with 9 bases spanning the gap. Germline V CDR1 and CDR2: MNHEY, SVGAGI. The CDR3 has 14 residues. CDR3 coding DNA: TGTGCCAGCAGTTCTCGTTTCGGCAATCAGCCCCAGCATTTT. Protein sequence: CASSSRFGNQPQHF.

This clone was picked up one time. J is TRBJ2-7 and V is TRBV27; TRBD1 matches 9 bases. CDR1 is MNHEY, CDR2 SMNVEV, per germline (reference sequence). V shed 6 bases and J 8 bases; nucleotides not matched to a gene: 26. The CDR3 runs to 19 residues. CDR3 DNA: TGTGCCAGCAGCCCCGACCGAGGACAGGGGATATGGATCAATGGGCAGCAGTACTTC. It codes for CASSPDRGQGIWINGQQYF.